A selection of T cell receptor beta chains follows, all from one sample in a study of shared clonotypes between healthy human individuals. Method: immunoSEQ multiplex PCR; TCRdb's copy keeps in-frame clones and lacks some. The sample records about 92,000 clones, almost 70% being singletons. Material for sequencing was memory CD8+ T cells sorted from blood. The receptors were sampled from a man aged 25-45 years in good health. CDR3s include the opening cysteine and the closing phenylalanine or tryptophan. The D gene is left open where the match is weak. Not every row has a clone size; where given, it reads once, few, many or a size class.

clone size: .; J gene: TRBJ1-2; V gene: TRBV9; D gene: .; CDR3 DNA: TGTGCCAGCAGCGTAGGACCAATAGACAGGTCCACTTTCTATGGCTACACCTTC; CDR3 protein: CASSVGPIDRSTFYGYTF
clone size: .; J gene: TRBJ2-1; V gene: TRBV28; D gene: TRBD2; CDR3 DNA: TGTGCCAGCAGTTTTGTAGGACTAGCGGGTAAAGAAAGACCGAATGAGCAGTTCTTC; CDR3 protein: CASSFVGLAGKERPNEQFF
clone size: .; J gene: TRBJ2-1; V gene: TRBV7-3; D gene: .; CDR3 DNA: TGTGCCAGCAGCTCCTACCCGGGACCCTACAATGAGCAGTTCTTC; CDR3 protein: CASSSYPGPYNEQFF
clone size: .; J gene: TRBJ2-5; V gene: TRBV4-2; D gene: TRBD2; CDR3 DNA: TGTGCCAGCAGCCCGGTTGGCGGGGGGCAAGAGACCCAGTACTTC; CDR3 protein: CASSPVGGGQETQYF
clone size: .; J gene: TRBJ2-1; V gene: TRBV11-2; D gene: TRBD2; CDR3 DNA: TGTGCCAGCAGCCGCAGTGGGGGGGGTAGCGGGGCCTACAATGAGCAGTTCTTC; CDR3 protein: CASSRSGGGSGAYNEQFF
clone size: .; J gene: TRBJ2-1; V gene: TRBV19; D gene: .; CDR3 DNA: TGTGCCAGTCAGGGGACCGCACTAACCTACAATGAGCAGTTCTTC; CDR3 protein: CASQGTALTYNEQFF
clone size: few; J gene: TRBJ2-1; V gene: TRBV5-5; D gene: TRBD2; CDR3 DNA: TGTGCCAGCAGCTTGTTGCGGGAGGCGGACCGTGAGCAGTTCTTC; CDR3 protein: CASSLLREADREQFF
clone size: few; J gene: TRBJ2-7; V gene: TRBV29-1; D gene: .; CDR3 DNA: TGCAGCGCCAGGAGCGAATCCTACGAGCAGTACTTC; CDR3 protein: CSARSESYEQYF
clone size: once; J gene: TRBJ2-1; V gene: TRBV10-3; D gene: .; CDR3 DNA: TGTGCCATCAGTCAGACAGTTTCTGAGCAGTTCTTC; CDR3 protein: CAISQTVSEQFF
clone size: .; J gene: TRBJ2-7; V gene: TRBV4-3; D gene: TRBD2; CDR3 DNA: TGCGCCAGCAGCCCCCTGCCCGGAAGCGGGAGGTACGAGCAGTACTTC; CDR3 protein: CASSPLPGSGRYEQYF
clone size: few; J gene: TRBJ2-1; V gene: TRBV6-5; D gene: TRBD2; CDR3 DNA: TGTGCCAGCAGGTACGGGGCGACTAGCGGGTTGCAGTTCTTC; CDR3 protein: CASRYGATSGLQFF
clone size: .; J gene: TRBJ2-5; V gene: TRBV2; D gene: .; CDR3 DNA: TGTGCCAGCAGTGGGTCGGCCAGGGCAAAGGAGACCCAGTACTTC; CDR3 protein: CASSGSARAKETQYF
clone size: few; J gene: TRBJ2-2; V gene: TRBV5-1; D gene: .; CDR3 DNA: TGCGCCAGCAGCTTGGATGGGGCGTATAACACCGGGGAGCTGTTTTTT; CDR3 protein: CASSLDGAYNTGELFF
clone size: .; J gene: TRBJ1-1; V gene: TRBV10-1; D gene: .; CDR3 DNA: TGCGCCAGCAGGCCCGCCGGGACAAGCACTGAAGCTTTCTTT; CDR3 protein: CASRPAGTSTEAFF
clone size: .; J gene: TRBJ2-1; V gene: TRBV4-3; D gene: TRBD2; CDR3 DNA: TGCGCCAGCAGCCAAGATGTTGCGGGGGGTTACAATGAGCAGTTCTTC; CDR3 protein: CASSQDVAGGYNEQFF
clone size: .; J gene: TRBJ2-1; V gene: TRBV7-2; D gene: TRBD2; CDR3 DNA: TGTGCCAGCAGCTTAGCCCCCACTAGCGGCTACAATGAGCAGTTCTTC; CDR3 protein: CASSLAPTSGYNEQFF
clone size: .; J gene: TRBJ2-2; V gene: TRBV25-1; D gene: TRBD2; CDR3 DNA: TGTGCCAGCAGTCCAGGAGCGGGAGCCGGGGAGCTGTTTTTT; CDR3 protein: CASSPGAGAGELFF
clone size: .; J gene: TRBJ2-7; V gene: TRBV28; D gene: TRBD1; CDR3 DNA: TGTGCCAGCAGTTTGTTGGACAGGGGTTCCTACGAGCAGTACTTC; CDR3 protein: CASSLLDRGSYEQYF
clone size: .; J gene: TRBJ2-2; V gene: TRBV6-5; D gene: .; CDR3 DNA: TGTGCCAGCAGTGTGAGCAACACCGGGGAGCTGTTTTTT; CDR3 protein: CASSVSNTGELFF
clone size: .; J gene: TRBJ2-2; V gene: TRBV5-6; D gene: TRBD1; CDR3 DNA: TGTGCCAGCAGCTTGGGACAGGGAATAAACACCGGGGAGCTGTTTTTT; CDR3 protein: CASSLGQGINTGELFF
clone size: .; J gene: TRBJ2-7; V gene: TRBV28; D gene: TRBD2; CDR3 DNA: TGTGCCAGCAGTTTCGCAGGCGGGAGATCCTACGAGCAGTACTTC; CDR3 protein: CASSFAGGRSYEQYF
clone size: once; J gene: TRBJ2-7; V gene: TRBV5-5; D gene: TRBD2; CDR3 DNA: TGTGCCAGCAGCGTAGGCAGACTAGCCACGAGTGCCCGCTACGAGCAGTACTTC; CDR3 protein: CASSVGRLATSARYEQYF
clone size: .; J gene: TRBJ2-1; V gene: TRBV27; D gene: .; CDR3 DNA: TGTGCCAGCAGTTTAGGGGGGAGCTACAATGAGCAGTTCTTC; CDR3 protein: CASSLGGSYNEQFF
clone size: .; J gene: TRBJ1-5; V gene: TRBV19; D gene: .; CDR3 DNA: TGTGCCAGTCAAGGAGCGGGACAAGTTCCCTTACGGTATCAGCCCCAGCATTTT; CDR3 protein: CASQGAGQVPLRYQPQHF
clone size: .; J gene: TRBJ2-7; V gene: TRBV5-4; D gene: TRBD1; CDR3 DNA: TGTGCCAGCAGCCCCCTCTCCGGGACAGGGTTCTACGAGCAGTACTTC; CDR3 protein: CASSPLSGTGFYEQYF
clone size: .; J gene: TRBJ2-5; V gene: TRBV27; D gene: .; CDR3 DNA: TGTGCCAGCAAGGCCGCGGGTATTGGATTTGAGACCCAGTACTTC; CDR3 protein: CASKAAGIGFETQYF
clone size: .; J gene: TRBJ1-1; V gene: TRBV4-2; D gene: .; CDR3 DNA: TGTGCCAGCAGCTTGGGTATCAGTGAAGCTTTCTTT; CDR3 protein: CASSLGISEAFF
clone size: .; J gene: TRBJ2-7; V gene: TRBV11-1; D gene: .; CDR3 DNA: TGTGCCAGCAGCGATTCTCTGACTACCTACGAGCAGTACTTC; CDR3 protein: CASSDSLTTYEQYF
clone size: once; J gene: TRBJ2-1; V gene: TRBV7-9; D gene: TRBD2; CDR3 DNA: TGTGCCAGCAGCCCTGGACTAGCGGGAGTAAATGAGCAGTTCTTC; CDR3 protein: CASSPGLAGVNEQFF
clone size: .; J gene: TRBJ1-1; V gene: TRBV28; D gene: TRBD1; CDR3 DNA: TGTGCCAGCAGTCCACGGGACAGGGGGGGCCAGAACACTGAAGCTTTCTTT; CDR3 protein: CASSPRDRGGQNTEAFF
clone size: .; J gene: TRBJ1-1; V gene: TRBV2; D gene: .; CDR3 DNA: TGTGCCAGCAGTGAACTACAGCTGGGGACTGAAGCTTTCTTT; CDR3 protein: CASSELQLGTEAFF
clone size: .; J gene: TRBJ2-3; V gene: TRBV30; D gene: TRBD1; CDR3 DNA: TGTGCCTGGAGTGTATGGACAGGGGGGCCAGATACGCAGTATTTT; CDR3 protein: CAWSVWTGGPDTQYF
clone size: .; J gene: TRBJ2-7; V gene: TRBV6-5; D gene: .; CDR3 DNA: TGTGCCAGCACAGAGATCTACGAGCAGTACTTC; CDR3 protein: CASTEIYEQYF
clone size: .; J gene: TRBJ2-7; V gene: TRBV5-1; D gene: TRBD1; CDR3 DNA: TGCGCCAGCAGCTTGGCCACAGGGGCTTCCTACGAGCAGTACTTC; CDR3 protein: CASSLATGASYEQYF
clone size: few; J gene: TRBJ2-3; V gene: TRBV28; D gene: .; CDR3 DNA: TGTGCCGTTCTAGGGGGAGAAACAGATACGCAGTATTTT; CDR3 protein: CAVLGGETDTQYF
clone size: .; J gene: TRBJ1-1; V gene: TRBV7-9; D gene: TRBD1; CDR3 DNA: TGTGCCAGCAGCATGGGGACAGGGGGCGCGAACACTGAAGCTTTCTTT; CDR3 protein: CASSMGTGGANTEAFF
clone size: .; J gene: TRBJ2-4; V gene: TRBV5-1; D gene: .; CDR3 DNA: TGCGCCAGCAGGAGGGAGTTAGCCAAAAACATTCAGTACTTC; CDR3 protein: CASRRELAKNIQYF
clone size: .; J gene: TRBJ2-3; V gene: TRBV10-3; D gene: TRBD2; CDR3 DNA: TGTGCCATCAGCCAACTAGCGGGAGGGCCCGGTACAGCAGATACGCAGTATTTT; CDR3 protein: CAISQLAGGPGTADTQYF
clone size: .; J gene: TRBJ1-1; V gene: TRBV2; D gene: .; CDR3 DNA: TGTGCCAGCAGAAAGGACACCCTAGGCGCTGAAGCTTTCTTT; CDR3 protein: CASRKDTLGAEAFF
clone size: .; J gene: TRBJ2-1; V gene: TRBV7-9; D gene: .; CDR3 DNA: TGTGCCAGCAGCCTGACAGGGAGGAATGAGCAGTTCTTC; CDR3 protein: CASSLTGRNEQFF
clone size: .; J gene: TRBJ2-7; V gene: TRBV28; D gene: .; CDR3 DNA: TGTGCCAGCAGTTCCTACGACCGCGTAGGTACCTACGAGCAGTACTTC; CDR3 protein: CASSSYDRVGTYEQYF
clone size: .; J gene: TRBJ2-1; V gene: TRBV11-2; D gene: .; CDR3 DNA: TGTGCCAGCAGCTTCTCGGCTCTCTGGGAGCGGAATGAGCAGTTCTTC; CDR3 protein: CASSFSALWERNEQFF
clone size: few; J gene: TRBJ2-7; V gene: TRBV6-1; D gene: .; CDR3 DNA: TGTGCCAGCACCGTTATCCGGGACTCATCCTACGAGCAGTACTTC; CDR3 protein: CASTVIRDSSYEQYF
clone size: .; J gene: TRBJ1-2; V gene: TRBV5-1; D gene: .; CDR3 DNA: TGCGCCAGCAGCTTGAATCCTAGCTTGGATGGCTACACCTTC; CDR3 protein: CASSLNPSLDGYTF
clone size: .; J gene: TRBJ2-3; V gene: TRBV7-9; D gene: .; CDR3 DNA: TGTGCCAGCAGCAACCCATGGGGGGCCCACAACACAGATACGCAGTATTTT; CDR3 protein: CASSNPWGAHNTDTQYF
clone size: .; J gene: TRBJ1-4; V gene: TRBV7-6; D gene: TRBD1; CDR3 DNA: TGTGCCAGCAGCTTGGAGACAGGGGTGCTCCCTAATGAAAAACTGTTTTTT; CDR3 protein: CASSLETGVLPNEKLFF
clone size: .; J gene: TRBJ2-2; V gene: TRBV6-5; D gene: .; CDR3 DNA: TGTGCCAGCAGTTTAACAAGGGCGGCCGGGGAGCTGTTTTTT; CDR3 protein: CASSLTRAAGELFF
clone size: .; J gene: TRBJ1-3; V gene: TRBV18; D gene: TRBD1; CDR3 DNA: TGTGCCAGCTCACCCGGACAGGGCTCTGGAAACACCATATATTTT; CDR3 protein: CASSPGQGSGNTIYF
clone size: .; J gene: TRBJ1-1; V gene: TRBV11-2; D gene: .; CDR3 DNA: TGTGCCAGCAGCTTGTTTGCAGGGACGGCTTTCTTT; CDR3 protein: CASSLFAGTAFF